These 29 T cell receptor beta chains came from one sample sequenced in a study of siplizumab effects on memory and regulatory T cells. Assay: immunoSEQ multiplex PCR; the TCRdb copy retains only in-frame clones and omits some. The table includes about 100,000 clones, around 93% detected once. Sequences were obtained from non-Treg CD4+ T cells sorted from blood. Receptor source: a human donor in good health.

This clone was found once. The V and J genes are TRBV5-1 and TRBJ1-4; D unresolved. The CDR3 has 14 amino acids. Germline V gene lookup returns CDR1 SGHRS and CDR2 YFSETQ. The germline V and J ends were trimmed by 1 base and 6 bases, with 10 bases remaining between them. DNA of the CDR3: TGCGCCAGCAGCTTGAAAGGGAGGGATGAAAAACTGTTTTTT. Its protein product is CASSLKGRDEKLFF.

V usage is TRBV7-9 and J usage is TRBJ1-5; 11 positions agree with TRBD1. V dropped 4 bases and J dropped 4; count of bases not matched to a gene: 3. CDR1 and CDR2 (germline): SEHNR, FQNEAQ (reference sequence). CDR3 length equals 15 residues. The DNA for the CDR3 is TGTGCCAGCAGCTGGGGACAGGGGGAAAATCAGCCCCAGCATTTT. This gives the protein CASSWGQGENQPQHF.

This chain connects TRBV5-1 to TRBJ2-7; possibly TRBD1 for D (5 bases). CDR1 is SGHRS and CDR2 is YFSETQ in the germline V gene. This CDR3 has 13 residues. V shed 2 bases and J shed 3 bases, with 9 bases lying between them. CDR3 sequence reads: CASSFQGFYEQYF. CDR3 DNA: TGCGCCAGCAGCTTCCAGGGCTTCTACGAGCAGTACTTC.

The rearrangement uses TRBV6-1 and TRBJ1-2; D perhaps matches TRBD1 (5 bases). Between the trimmed V and J ends, which lost 8 bases and 5 bases, there was a span of 18 bases. Germline values: CDR1 MNHNS, CDR2 SASEGT. This CDR3 region has 14 residues. The CDR3 DNA sequence: TGTGCCAGCGTGGGGCAGGCAGGTGTGTATGGCTACACCTTC. Translated: CASVGQAGVYGYTF.

The chain couples TRBV19 to TRBJ1-1; D ambiguous. The germline V and J ends were trimmed by 2 bases and 1 base, with 8 bases remaining between them. The CDR3 extends over 14 amino acids. Germline loops: CDR1 LNHDA, CDR2 SQIVND (reference sequence). CDR3 DNA sequence: TGTGCCAGTAGTATACCGTGGGGGAACACTGAAGCTTTCTTT. Amino acid sequence: CASSIPWGNTEAFF.

The V call is TRBV12-5, the J call TRBJ1-5; D may be TRBD1 (5 bases). The CDR3 totals 13 residues. Germline loops: CDR1 LGHNT, CDR2 FRNRAP. V was trimmed by 8 bases and J by 7 bases, leaving 15 bases between them. The CDR3 spells CASLLGELQPQHF. As DNA, the CDR3 is TGTGCTAGTTTGTTAGGGGAGCTGCAGCCCCAGCATTTT. Filled out from reference TRBV12-5 and TRBJ1-5, the complete variable domain reads DARVTQTPRHKVTEMGQEVTMRCQPILGHNTVFWYRQTMMQGLELLAYFRNRAPLDDSGMPKDRFSAEMPDATLATLKIQPSEPRDSAVYFCASLLGELQPQHFGDGTRLSIL.

This chain uses TRBV28 with TRBJ2-1; 9 bases are shared with TRBD2. The CDR3 consists of 15 residues. Germline assignment: CDR1 MDHEN and CDR2 SYDVKM. V gave up 4 bases and J gave up 7 bases; unmatched junction bases: 8. DNA of the CDR3: TGTGCCAGCAGTTCGGGCGGGAGGGCCGGTAATGAGCAGTTCTTC. Protein sequence: CASSSGGRAGNEQFF.

The CDR3 sequence: CASSYRRAGNTIYF. The CDR3 DNA sequence: TGTGCCAGCAGTTACCGGAGGGCTGGAAACACCATATATTTT. The rearrangement links TRBV6-6 to TRBJ1-3, with D unresolved. CDR1 is MNHNY, CDR2 SVGAGI, per germline (reference sequence). The CDR3 extends over 14 amino acids. Trimming cost V 2 bases and J 2 bases, with 7 bases left between them.

This rearrangement joins TRBV19 to TRBJ1-5; D is possibly TRBD1 (6 bases). Germline V gene data show CDR1 as LNHDA and CDR2 as SQIVND (reference sequence). Trimming removed 8 bases from V and 7 bases from J, with 18 bases in between. The CDR3 covers 14 residues. CDR3 nucleotides: TGTGCCAGTCTAAAACCCCCGGGGGCCCAGCCCCAGCATTTT. Amino acids: CASLKPPGAQPQHF.

The rearrangement uses TRBV12-1 and TRBJ2-1; TRBD2 reflects the table's D call only, with no check against the DNA. TRBV12-1 is classified as a pseudogene. The CDR3 has 16 amino acids. CDR3 bases: TGTGCCAGCAGCTTTGTTTACCTAAGCTCCTACAATGAGCAGTTCTTC. This gives the protein CASSFVYLSSYNEQFF.

The genes are TRBV27 and TRBJ2-1, with 10 bases that match TRBD2. This CDR3 is 16 amino acids long. Trimming removed 4 bases from V and 6 bases from J; junction bases left unmatched: 9. Germline values: CDR1 MNHEY, CDR2 SMNVEV (reference sequence). CDR3 coding DNA: TGTGCCAGCAGTTCTGAGACTAGCGGGCGATTCAATGAGCAGTTCTTC. It codes for CASSSETSGRFNEQFF.

The chain links TRBV11-3 to TRBJ2-7; 7 bases agree with TRBD1. CDR3 length equals 14 residues. Trimming cost V 5 bases and J 3 bases; bases outside gene matches: 7. The germline gives CDR1 SGHNT, CDR2 YENEEA. CDR3 in DNA: TGTGCCAGCAGCCGGACCCCAGGGGGCTACGAGCAGTACTTC. This sequence encodes CASSRTPGGYEQYF.

The V and J genes are TRBV5-5 and TRBJ2-7, with D hard to call. The CDR3 runs to 14 residues. The germline CDR1 and CDR2 sequences are SGHKS and YYEKEE (reference sequence). V was cut by 4 bases and J by 0 bases, with 11 bases left in between. The CDR3 is CASSHAPDSYEQYF. The CDR3 region has the DNA TGTGCCAGCAGCCACGCGCCTGACTCCTACGAGCAGTACTTC.

The V call is TRBV30, the J call TRBJ2-7, with TRBD2 matching over 9 bases. The germline gives CDR1 GTSNPN, CDR2 SVGIG (reference sequence). J lost 7 bases, V lost 5 bases, and 12 bases had no gene match. The CDR3 runs to 14 residues. CDR3 protein: CAWGPASGINEQYF. The CDR3 DNA reads as TGTGCCTGGGGGCCGGCTAGCGGGATAAATGAGCAGTACTTC.

V and J are TRBV6-1 and TRBJ2-2; D call uncertain. The V end was cut by 2 bases, the J end by 2 bases, with 6 bases between. Germline CDR1 MNHNS, CDR2 SASEGT. The CDR3 loop spans 14 amino acids. This chain's CDR3 is CASSESLNTGELFF. For the CDR3, the DNA is TGTGCCAGCAGTGAAAGCCTCAACACCGGGGAGCTGTTTTTT.

The genes are TRBV6-1 and TRBJ2-7; possibly TRBD2 for D (5 bases). From germline, CDR1 is MNHNS and CDR2 SASEGT. CDR3 length: 15 residues. Trimming stripped 3 bases from V and 4 bases from J, with 16 bases between. The CDR3 nucleotides are TGTGCCAGCAGTGAGGCCCCGAGCACTAGATACGAGCAGTACTTC. Its translation: CASSEAPSTRYEQYF.

This chain connects TRBV7-2 to TRBJ2-3; D gene unclear. The CDR3 runs 12 residues. From germline, CDR1 is SGHTA and CDR2 FQGNSA. Trimming cost V 4 bases and J 8 bases, with 10 bases left between them. CDR3 coding DNA: TGTGCCAGCAGCTCGCAGGTCATTACGCAGTATTTT. Its protein is CASSSQVITQYF.

The chain joins TRBV18 to TRBJ2-1; a weak D match, TRBD2 (6 bases). This CDR3 is 13 amino acids long. Germline V gene data show CDR1 as KGHSH and CDR2 as LQKENI. V gave up 3 bases and J gave up 7 bases, with 10 bases separating them. The CDR3 DNA sequence: TGTGCCAGCTCACCCGCGGGAAGGAATGAGCAGTTCTTC. Encoded protein: CASSPAGRNEQFF.

The chain uses TRBV5-4 and TRBJ2-1, with D possibly TRBD2 on 7 matching bases. V lost 6 bases and J 8 bases, leaving 18 bases between the germline ends. CDR1 SGHNT and CDR2 YYREEE come from the germline V gene (reference sequence). This CDR3 is built from 14 residues. In DNA, the CDR3 is TGTGCCAGCACACCAACACAGGGAGGGCATGAGCAGTTCTTC. It codes for CASTPTQGGHEQFF.

The CDR3 is CASSTLPGTSGRGTQYF. The CDR3 region has the DNA TGTGCCAGTAGTACCCTTCCCGGGACTAGCGGGAGGGGGACCCAGTACTTC. This chain joins TRBV19 and TRBJ2-5, with TRBD2 identical over 16 bases. V dropped 4 bases and J dropped 7; count of bases not matched to a gene: 9. Looked up from germline, CDR1 is LNHDA and CDR2 is SQIVND (reference sequence). There are 17 residues in the CDR3.

The V call is TRBV28, the J call TRBJ2-7; 10 nucleotides match TRBD1. Germline V lookup: CDR1 MDHEN, CDR2 SYDVKM. V lost 1 base and J lost 7; bases outside the gene matches: 10. This CDR3 contains 16 residues. The CDR3 loop is CASSLLGTGVLGEQYF. Here the CDR3 DNA reads TGTGCCAGCAGTTTATTAGGGACAGGGGTTTTAGGTGAGCAGTACTTC.

The V gene is TRBV2, the J gene TRBJ1-2; TRBD1 agrees at 7 bases. With V trimmed by 7 bases and J by 8 bases, 7 bases remained unmatched. CDR1 and CDR2 from the germline V gene are SNHLY and FYNNEI. The CDR3 spans 12 residues. The CDR3 region is CASIRRGQGYTF. CDR3 sequence (DNA): TGTGCCAGCATCAGGAGGGGGCAGGGCTACACCTTC.

The gene calls are TRBV30 and TRBJ1-1; D may be TRBD1 (6 bases). The CDR3 runs 14 residues. The V gene lost 0 bases and the J gene lost 5 bases, with 13 bases spanning the gap. From germline, CDR1 is GTSNPN and CDR2 SVGIG (reference sequence). The chain's CDR3 is CAWSVTGGDTEAFF. The CDR3 DNA reads as TGTGCCTGGAGTGTAACGGGGGGCGATACTGAAGCTTTCTTT.

This chain joins TRBV18 and TRBJ1-5; TRBD1 might be the D (5 bases). The ends were cut back, 0 bases at V and 4 bases at J, with 7 bases in the middle. The length of the CDR3 is 14 residues. Germline V gene lookup returns CDR1 KGHSH and CDR2 LQKENI. The CDR3 sequence is CASSPPGGNQPQHF. The CDR3, as DNA: TGTGCCAGCTCACCACCGGGGGGAAATCAGCCCCAGCATTTT.

The chain combines TRBV15 with TRBJ1-5; D not certain. Germline V gene sequence: CDR1 LNHNV, CDR2 YYDKDF (reference sequence). CDR3 length: 14 residues. Trimming cost V 0 bases and J 7 bases, with 10 bases left between them. CDR3 sequence reads: CATSRETEGQPQHF. The CDR3 nucleotides read TGTGCCACCAGCAGAGAAACGGAAGGGCAGCCCCAGCATTTT.

V is TRBV7-9 and J is TRBJ1-1; D perhaps matches TRBD1 (6 bases). Trimming shortened V by 11 bases and J by 2 bases, and 18 bases separated the two germline ends. CDR1 SEHNR and CDR2 FQNEAQ come from the germline V gene (reference sequence). This CDR3 contains 14 residues. The CDR3 reads CAGGPRRGNTEAFF. CDR3 bases: TGTGCCGGGGGGCCACGTCGTGGTAACACTGAAGCTTTCTTT.

This chain uses TRBV7-9 with TRBJ2-7, with D hard to call. The CDR3 is 14 residues long. Looked up from germline, CDR1 is SEHNR and CDR2 is FQNEAQ (reference sequence). V was trimmed by 1 base and J by 0 bases, leaving 7 bases between them. This chain's CDR3 is CASSLEEGSYEQYF. As DNA, the CDR3 is TGTGCCAGCAGCTTAGAGGAAGGCTCCTACGAGCAGTACTTC.

The rearrangement joins TRBV6-4 to TRBJ1-3, with no clear D. The CDR3 is 17 residues long. V was shortened by 4 bases and J by 0 bases, with 16 bases between the two germline ends. The germline CDR1 and CDR2 sequences are MRHNA and SNTAGT. The CDR3 nucleotides read TGTGCCAGCAGTGTTCCGGGGATGGGGTACTCTGGAAACACCATATATTTT. It translates to CASSVPGMGYSGNTIYF.

To note about this clone: This is likely a read error, given that the CDR3 carries no conserved phenylalanine or tryptophan at its end. It is unclear where the CDR3 begins or ends on the DNA, so no DNA is shown, and the CDR3 is as TCRdb lists it. The gene calls are TRBV28 and TRBJ1-1; the table assigns TRBD1, which was not confirmed against the DNA. Ends included, the CDR3 has 14 residues. The germline V gene encodes CDR1 MDHEN and CDR2 SYDVKM. CDR3 sequence: CASSSGQGSLAGRI.